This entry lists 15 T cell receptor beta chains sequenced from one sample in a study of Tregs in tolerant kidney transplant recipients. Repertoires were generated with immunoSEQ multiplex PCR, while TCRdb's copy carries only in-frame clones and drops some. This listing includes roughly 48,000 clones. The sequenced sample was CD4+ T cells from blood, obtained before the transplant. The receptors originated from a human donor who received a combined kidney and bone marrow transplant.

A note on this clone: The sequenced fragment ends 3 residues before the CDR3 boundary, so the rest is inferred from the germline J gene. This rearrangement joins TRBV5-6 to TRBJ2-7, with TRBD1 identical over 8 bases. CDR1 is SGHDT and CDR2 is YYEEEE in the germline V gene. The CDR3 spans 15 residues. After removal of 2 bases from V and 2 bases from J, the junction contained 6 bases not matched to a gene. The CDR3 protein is CASSLNRGVTYEQYF. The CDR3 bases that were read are TGTGCCAGCAGCTTAAACAGGGGGGTCACCTACGAG.

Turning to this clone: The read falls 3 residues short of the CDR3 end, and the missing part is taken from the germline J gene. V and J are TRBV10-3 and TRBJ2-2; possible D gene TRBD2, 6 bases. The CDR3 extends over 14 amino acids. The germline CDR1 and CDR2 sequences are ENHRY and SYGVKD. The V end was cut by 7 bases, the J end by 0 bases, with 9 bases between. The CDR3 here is CAITGGTNTGELFF. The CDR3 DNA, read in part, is TGTGCCATCACTGGCGGGACGAACACCGGGGAG.

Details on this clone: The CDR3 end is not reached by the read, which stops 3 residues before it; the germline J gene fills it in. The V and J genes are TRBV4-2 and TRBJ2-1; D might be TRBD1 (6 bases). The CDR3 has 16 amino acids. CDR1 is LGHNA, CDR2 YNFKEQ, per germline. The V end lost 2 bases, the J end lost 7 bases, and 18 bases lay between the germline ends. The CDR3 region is CASSQPQGPGGNEQFF. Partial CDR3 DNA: TGTGCCAGCAGCCAACCCCAGGGGCCCGGAGGTAATGAG.

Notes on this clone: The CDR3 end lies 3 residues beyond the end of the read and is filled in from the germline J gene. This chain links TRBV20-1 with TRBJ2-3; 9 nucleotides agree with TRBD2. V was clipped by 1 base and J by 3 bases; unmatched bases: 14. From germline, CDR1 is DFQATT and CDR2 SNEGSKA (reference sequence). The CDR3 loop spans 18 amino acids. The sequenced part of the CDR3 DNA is TGCAGTGCTAGAGCCGAGTTAGCGGGAGAATGGAGGACAGATACG. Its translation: CSARAELAGEWRTDT. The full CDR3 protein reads CSARAELAGEWRTDTQYF.

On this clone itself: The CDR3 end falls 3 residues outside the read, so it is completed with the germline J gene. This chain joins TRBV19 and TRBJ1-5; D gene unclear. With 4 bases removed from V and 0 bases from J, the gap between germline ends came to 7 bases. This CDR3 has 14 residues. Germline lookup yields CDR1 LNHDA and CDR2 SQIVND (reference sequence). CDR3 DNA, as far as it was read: TGTGCCAGTAGTAGAAAGGGTAGCAATCAGCCC. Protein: CASSRKGSNQP. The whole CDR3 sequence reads CASSRKGSNQPQHF.

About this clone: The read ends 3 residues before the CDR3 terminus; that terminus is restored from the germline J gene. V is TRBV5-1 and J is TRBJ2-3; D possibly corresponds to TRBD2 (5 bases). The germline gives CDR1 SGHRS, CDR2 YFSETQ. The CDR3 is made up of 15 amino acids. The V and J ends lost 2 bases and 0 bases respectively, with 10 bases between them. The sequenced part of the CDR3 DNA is TGCGCCAGCAGCTTCAGCGGAGCTAGCACAGATACG. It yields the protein CASSFSGASTDT. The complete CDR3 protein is CASSFSGASTDTQYF. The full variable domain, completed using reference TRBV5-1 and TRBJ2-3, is KAGVTQTPRYLIKTRGQQVTLSCSPISGHRSVSWYQQTPGQGLQFLFEYFSETQRNKGNFPGRFSGRQFSNSRSEMNVSTLELGDSALYLCASSFSGASTDTQYFGPGTRLTVL.

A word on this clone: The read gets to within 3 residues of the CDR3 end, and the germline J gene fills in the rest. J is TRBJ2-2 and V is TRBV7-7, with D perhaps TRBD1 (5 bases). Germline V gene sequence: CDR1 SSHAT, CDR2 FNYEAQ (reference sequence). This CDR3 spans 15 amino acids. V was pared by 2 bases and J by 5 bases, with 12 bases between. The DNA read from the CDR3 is TGTGCCAGCAGCTTATTCCTCCAGGGAACCGGGGAG. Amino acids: CASSLFLQGTGE. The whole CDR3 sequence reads CASSLFLQGTGELFF.

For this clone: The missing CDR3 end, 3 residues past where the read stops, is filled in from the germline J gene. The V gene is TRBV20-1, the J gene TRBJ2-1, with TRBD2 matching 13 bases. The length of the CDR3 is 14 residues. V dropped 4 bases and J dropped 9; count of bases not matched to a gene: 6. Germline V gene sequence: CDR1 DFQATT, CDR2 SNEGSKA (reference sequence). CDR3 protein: CSATGLAGVGEQFF. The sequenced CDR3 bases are TGCAGTGCTACCGGACTAGCGGGAGTGGGTGAG.

Incomplete CDR3 DNA: TGCGCCAGCAAGGGGACAGGGCTTGGGAACTACAATGAG. It codes for CASKGTGLGNYNE. The CDR3 in full is CASKGTGLGNYNEQFF. The genes are TRBV5-1 and TRBJ2-1; 9 bases are shared with TRBD1. The read stops 3 residues short of the end of the CDR3; the missing end is completed from the germline J gene. Germline V lookup: CDR1 SGHRS, CDR2 YFSETQ. This CDR3 comprises 16 residues. Unmatched junction bases numbered 10, after V lost 6 bases and J lost 3 bases.

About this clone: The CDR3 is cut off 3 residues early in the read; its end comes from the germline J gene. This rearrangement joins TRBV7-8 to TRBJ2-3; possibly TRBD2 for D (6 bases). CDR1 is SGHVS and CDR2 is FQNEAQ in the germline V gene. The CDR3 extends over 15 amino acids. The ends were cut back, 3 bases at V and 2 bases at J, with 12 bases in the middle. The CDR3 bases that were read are TGTGCCAGCAGCTTCGATAGCGGAAACACAGATACG. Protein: CASSFDSGNTDT. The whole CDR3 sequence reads CASSFDSGNTDTQYF.

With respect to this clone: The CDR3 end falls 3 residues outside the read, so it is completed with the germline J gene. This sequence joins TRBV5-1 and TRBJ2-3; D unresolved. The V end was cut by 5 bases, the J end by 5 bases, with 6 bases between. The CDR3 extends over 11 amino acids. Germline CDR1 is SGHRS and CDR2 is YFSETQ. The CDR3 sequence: CASRIQDTQYF. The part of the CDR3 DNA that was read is TGCGCCAGCAGAATACAAGATACG.

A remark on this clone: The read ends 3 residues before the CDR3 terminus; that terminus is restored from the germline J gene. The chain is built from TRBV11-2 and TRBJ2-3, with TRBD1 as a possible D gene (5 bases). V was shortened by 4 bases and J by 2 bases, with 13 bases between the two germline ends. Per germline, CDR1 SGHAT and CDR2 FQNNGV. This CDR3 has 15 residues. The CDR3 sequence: CASSSQGYNTDTQYF. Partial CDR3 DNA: TGTGCCAGCAGCTCCCAGGGATACAACACAGATACG.

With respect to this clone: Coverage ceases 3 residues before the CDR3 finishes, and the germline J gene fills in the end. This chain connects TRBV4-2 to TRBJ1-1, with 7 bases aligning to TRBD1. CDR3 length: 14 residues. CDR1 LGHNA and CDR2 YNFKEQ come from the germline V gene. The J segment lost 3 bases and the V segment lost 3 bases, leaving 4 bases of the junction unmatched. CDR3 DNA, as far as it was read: TGTGCCAGCAGCCACTTTGACAGGGACACTGAA. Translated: CASSHFDRDTE. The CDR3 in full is CASSHFDRDTEAFF.

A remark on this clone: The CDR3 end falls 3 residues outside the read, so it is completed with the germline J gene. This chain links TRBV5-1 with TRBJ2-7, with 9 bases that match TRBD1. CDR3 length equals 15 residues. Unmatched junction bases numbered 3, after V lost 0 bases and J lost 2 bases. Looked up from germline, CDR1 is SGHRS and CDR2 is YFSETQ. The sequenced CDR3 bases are TGCGCCAGCAGCTTGGTTGGGACAGGGCCCTACGAG. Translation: CASSLVGTGPYE. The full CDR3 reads CASSLVGTGPYEQYF.

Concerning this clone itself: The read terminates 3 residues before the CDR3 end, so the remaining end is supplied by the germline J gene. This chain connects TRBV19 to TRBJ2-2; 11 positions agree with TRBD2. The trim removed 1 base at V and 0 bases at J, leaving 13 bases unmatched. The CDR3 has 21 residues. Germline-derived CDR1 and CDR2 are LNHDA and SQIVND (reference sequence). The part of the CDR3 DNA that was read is TGTGCCAGTAGTATAGGCCGAGCTGGGCGACTAGCGGGGTCGAACACCGGGGAG. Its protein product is CASSIGRAGRLAGSNTGE. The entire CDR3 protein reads CASSIGRAGRLAGSNTGELFF.